This is a list of T cell receptor beta chains from one sample in a study of T cells in Graves' hyperthyroidism and ophthalmopathy. Each CDR3 protein gets one entry after TCRdb re-called the multiplex PCR reads with MiXCR. The sample has some 400,000 distinct CDR3 sequences, roughly 19% seen once. Material: blood. The receptors stem from a woman aged 18-30 years with Graves' hyperthyroidism. The CDR3 runs from the conserved cysteine through the conserved F or W. Each record gives: V gene, clone size, D gene, J gene, CDR3 protein, CDR3 DNA. The D gene is left open where the match is weak. The size entry is marked missing in some rows and otherwise reads once, few, many or a size class.

V gene: TRBV2
clone size: many
D gene: NA
J gene: TRBJ1-6
CDR3 protein: CASIRSLGSPLHF
CDR3 DNA: TGTGCCAGCATAAGGTCCCTCGGTTCACCCCTCCACTTT

V gene: TRBV12-3/TRBV12-4
clone size: many
D gene: TRBD1
J gene: TRBJ2-7
CDR3 protein: CASSLAGTGDEQYF
CDR3 DNA: TGTGCCAGCAGTTTAGCGGGGACAGGAGACGAGCAGTACTTC

V gene: TRBV27
clone size: many
D gene: NA
J gene: TRBJ2-7
CDR3 protein: CASSLGQGGREQYF
CDR3 DNA: TGTGCCAGCAGTTTGGGGCAGGGGGGGCGCGAGCAGTACTTC

V gene: TRBV12-3/TRBV12-4
clone size: once
D gene: NA
J gene: TRBJ2-7
CDR3 protein: CASSWGTPDYYEQYF
CDR3 DNA: TGTGCCAGCAGTTGGGGGACACCTGATTACTACGAGCAGTACTTC

V gene: TRBV20-1
clone size: many
D gene: NA
J gene: TRBJ2-6
CDR3 protein: CSARDFSGANVLTF
CDR3 DNA: TGCAGTGCTAGAGACTTTTCTGGGGCCAACGTCCTGACTTTC

V gene: TRBV6-1
clone size: many
D gene: NA
J gene: TRBJ2-5
CDR3 protein: CASRSATPSAETQYF
CDR3 DNA: TGTGCCAGCAGATCCGCCACCCCTAGCGCAGAGACCCAGTACTTC

V gene: TRBV11-2
clone size: many
D gene: NA
J gene: TRBJ1-2
CDR3 protein: CASSLSLAGNGYTF
CDR3 DNA: TGTGCCAGCAGCTTATCTCTGGCAGGGAATGGCTACACCTTC

V gene: TRBV12-3/TRBV12-4
clone size: NA
D gene: NA
J gene: TRBJ2-5
CDR3 protein: CASKIGGGARETQYF
CDR3 DNA: TGTGCCAGCAAGATAGGAGGGGGGGCCCGAGAGACCCAGTACTTC

V gene: TRBV7-9
clone size: many
D gene: NA
J gene: TRBJ1-3
CDR3 protein: CASSLRQSSGNTIYF
CDR3 DNA: TGTGCCAGCAGCTTAAGGCAGAGCTCTGGAAACACCATATATTTT

V gene: TRBV7-8
clone size: few
D gene: NA
J gene: TRBJ2-4
CDR3 protein: CASSLGSRALSSKNIQYF
CDR3 DNA: TGTGCCAGCAGCTTAGGAAGCAGGGCCCTATCTTCCAAAAACATTCAGTACTTC

V gene: TRBV5-1
clone size: many
D gene: TRBD1
J gene: TRBJ2-7
CDR3 protein: CASSQDRVGSYEQYF
CDR3 DNA: TGCGCCAGCAGCCAAGACAGGGTCGGATCTTACGAGCAGTACTTC

V gene: TRBV11-2
clone size: NA
D gene: NA
J gene: TRBJ2-7
CDR3 protein: CASSLDNSRGYEQYF
CDR3 DNA: TGTGCCAGCAGCTTAGACAACTCCAGGGGTTACGAGCAGTACTTC

V gene: TRBV28
clone size: many
D gene: NA
J gene: TRBJ1-1
CDR3 protein: CASSGWNTEAFF
CDR3 DNA: TGTGCCAGCAGTGGGTGGAACACTGAAGCTTTCTTT

V gene: TRBV30
clone size: few
D gene: NA
J gene: TRBJ2-3
CDR3 protein: CAWERDPNTDTQYF
CDR3 DNA: TGTGCCTGGGAACGGGACCCCAACACAGATACGCAGTATTTT

V gene: TRBV6-1
clone size: many
D gene: TRBD1
J gene: TRBJ1-1
CDR3 protein: CASSRDRGALNTEAFF
CDR3 DNA: TGTGCCAGCAGTCGAGACAGGGGCGCCTTGAACACTGAAGCTTTCTTT

V gene: TRBV12-3/TRBV12-4
clone size: many
D gene: NA
J gene: TRBJ2-2
CDR3 protein: CASSLSQGNTGELFF
CDR3 DNA: TGTGCCAGCAGTTTGTCCCAGGGGAACACCGGGGAGCTGTTTTTT

V gene: TRBV11-2
clone size: NA
D gene: NA
J gene: TRBJ2-2
CDR3 protein: CASSHTTGTLDPGELFF
CDR3 DNA: TGTGCCAGCAGCCACACTACAGGGACCCTAGACCCCGGGGAGCTGTTTTTT

V gene: TRBV5-1
clone size: few
D gene: NA
J gene: TRBJ1-5
CDR3 protein: CASSWTHTRLNQPQHF
CDR3 DNA: TGCGCCAGCAGCTGGACACATACTAGACTCAATCAGCCCCAGCATTTT

V gene: TRBV7-9
clone size: many
D gene: NA
J gene: TRBJ2-5
CDR3 protein: CASSLLGVQETQYF
CDR3 DNA: TGTGCCAGCAGCTTATTGGGTGTCCAAGAGACCCAGTACTTC

V gene: TRBV6-1
clone size: many
D gene: NA
J gene: TRBJ2-7
CDR3 protein: CASTPPGDSYEQYF
CDR3 DNA: TGTGCCAGCACTCCACCAGGGGATTCCTACGAGCAGTACTTC

V gene: TRBV28
clone size: NA
D gene: TRBD1
J gene: TRBJ1-4
CDR3 protein: CASSSPGTGREKLFF
CDR3 DNA: TGTGCCAGCAGTTCACCTGGGACAGGGAGGGAAAAACTGTTTTTT

V gene: TRBV6-5
clone size: many
D gene: NA
J gene: TRBJ1-2
CDR3 protein: CASSYRDTYGYTF
CDR3 DNA: TGTGCCAGCAGTTACAGGGATACGTATGGCTACACCTTC

V gene: TRBV28
clone size: many
D gene: TRBD1
J gene: TRBJ2-2
CDR3 protein: CASRPGQGRTGELFF
CDR3 DNA: TGTGCCAGCAGACCCGGACAGGGGAGGACCGGGGAGCTGTTTTTT

V gene: TRBV29-1
clone size: many
D gene: TRBD2
J gene: TRBJ2-5
CDR3 protein: CSVGLAGDETQYF
CDR3 DNA: TGCAGCGTTGGACTAGCGGGAGATGAGACCCAGTACTTC

V gene: TRBV6-1
clone size: many
D gene: NA
J gene: TRBJ1-5
CDR3 protein: CASRERAIQGNQPQHF
CDR3 DNA: TGTGCCAGCAGGGAGAGGGCGATTCAAGGCAATCAGCCCCAGCATTTT

V gene: TRBV11-2
clone size: many
D gene: TRBD1
J gene: TRBJ1-1
CDR3 protein: CASRWDRSNAGTEAFF
CDR3 DNA: TGTGCCAGCAGGTGGGACAGGTCTAACGCCGGAACTGAAGCTTTCTTT

V gene: TRBV10-3
clone size: many
D gene: NA
J gene: TRBJ2-2
CDR3 protein: CAISEALSGAGGELFF
CDR3 DNA: TGTGCCATCAGTGAGGCCCTATCCGGGGCGGGCGGGGAGCTGTTTTTT

V gene: TRBV12-3/TRBV12-4
clone size: many
D gene: NA
J gene: TRBJ2-7
CDR3 protein: CASSLRAGPTYEQYF
CDR3 DNA: TGTGCCAGCAGTTTACGGGCAGGTCCCACCTACGAGCAGTACTTC

V gene: TRBV4-1
clone size: few
D gene: NA
J gene: TRBJ1-2
CDR3 protein: CASSQDTPKRGYGYTF
CDR3 DNA: TGCGCCAGCAGCCAAGATACACCAAAGCGAGGGTATGGCTACACCTTC

V gene: TRBV6-5
clone size: many
D gene: TRBD1
J gene: TRBJ1-5
CDR3 protein: CASARTPGQKSNQPQHF
CDR3 DNA: TGTGCCAGCGCACGAACCCCGGGACAGAAAAGCAATCAGCCCCAGCATTTT

V gene: TRBV5-1
clone size: few
D gene: TRBD1
J gene: TRBJ1-5
CDR3 protein: CASSLGAGGVQPQHF
CDR3 DNA: TGCGCCAGCAGCTTGGGGGCAGGGGGCGTTCAGCCCCAGCATTTT

V gene: TRBV14
clone size: many
D gene: NA
J gene: TRBJ1-5
CDR3 protein: CASSQVEGAPQHF
CDR3 DNA: TGTGCCAGCAGCCAAGTGGAGGGAGCGCCCCAGCATTTT

V gene: TRBV25-1
clone size: few
D gene: TRBD1
J gene: TRBJ1-5
CDR3 protein: CASSDSDRGNQPQHF
CDR3 DNA: TGTGCCAGCAGTGACTCGGACAGGGGAAATCAGCCCCAGCATTTT

V gene: TRBV13
clone size: many
D gene: TRBD2
J gene: TRBJ2-5
CDR3 protein: CASAGTSGQETQYF
CDR3 DNA: TGTGCCAGCGCAGGGACTAGCGGCCAAGAGACCCAGTACTTC

V gene: TRBV6-1
clone size: many
D gene: TRBD1
J gene: TRBJ1-2
CDR3 protein: CASSVGQFYGYTF
CDR3 DNA: TGTGCCAGCTCGGTGGGACAGTTCTATGGCTACACCTTC

V gene: TRBV5-5
clone size: few
D gene: NA
J gene: TRBJ1-6
CDR3 protein: CASSLYTHSPLHF
CDR3 DNA: TGTGCCAGCAGCTTGTATACGCATTCACCCCTCCACTTT

V gene: TRBV11-1
clone size: many
D gene: NA
J gene: TRBJ2-5
CDR3 protein: CASRTGLGETQYF
CDR3 DNA: TGTGCCAGCAGGACGGGTCTGGGGGAGACCCAGTACTTC

V gene: TRBV9
clone size: NA
D gene: NA
J gene: TRBJ1-2
CDR3 protein: CASSVEGRGYGYTF
CDR3 DNA: TGTGCCAGCAGCGTAGAGGGCAGGGGTTATGGCTACACCTTC

V gene: TRBV24-1
clone size: many
D gene: NA
J gene: TRBJ2-3
CDR3 protein: CATSDPGTQYF
CDR3 DNA: TGTGCCACCAGTGATCCGGGTACGCAGTATTTT

V gene: TRBV12-3/TRBV12-4
clone size: many
D gene: NA
J gene: TRBJ2-5
CDR3 protein: CASSPLATGDGTQYF
CDR3 DNA: TGTGCCAGCAGTCCGCTTGCGACGGGGGACGGGACCCAGTACTTC

V gene: TRBV5-1
clone size: NA
D gene: NA
J gene: TRBJ1-2
CDR3 protein: CASSFDRRWYTF
CDR3 DNA: TGCGCCAGCAGCTTTGACCGCCGGTGGTACACCTTC

V gene: TRBV25-1
clone size: few
D gene: NA
J gene: TRBJ2-5
CDR3 protein: CASSESAQETQYF
CDR3 DNA: TGTGCCAGCAGTGAATCGGCTCAAGAGACCCAGTACTTC

V gene: TRBV20-1
clone size: many
D gene: NA
J gene: TRBJ1-2
CDR3 protein: CSARDGRDGYTF
CDR3 DNA: TGCAGTGCTAGAGATGGCAGGGATGGCTACACCTTC

V gene: TRBV18
clone size: NA
D gene: NA
J gene: TRBJ2-7
CDR3 protein: CASSPGTGASYEQYF
CDR3 DNA: TGTGCCAGCTCACCAGGAACGGGGGCCTCCTACGAGCAGTACTTC

V gene: TRBV7-3
clone size: many
D gene: TRBD2
J gene: TRBJ2-2
CDR3 protein: CASRRSGGGGELFF
CDR3 DNA: TGTGCCAGCAGGCGTAGCGGGGGCGGCGGGGAGCTGTTTTTT